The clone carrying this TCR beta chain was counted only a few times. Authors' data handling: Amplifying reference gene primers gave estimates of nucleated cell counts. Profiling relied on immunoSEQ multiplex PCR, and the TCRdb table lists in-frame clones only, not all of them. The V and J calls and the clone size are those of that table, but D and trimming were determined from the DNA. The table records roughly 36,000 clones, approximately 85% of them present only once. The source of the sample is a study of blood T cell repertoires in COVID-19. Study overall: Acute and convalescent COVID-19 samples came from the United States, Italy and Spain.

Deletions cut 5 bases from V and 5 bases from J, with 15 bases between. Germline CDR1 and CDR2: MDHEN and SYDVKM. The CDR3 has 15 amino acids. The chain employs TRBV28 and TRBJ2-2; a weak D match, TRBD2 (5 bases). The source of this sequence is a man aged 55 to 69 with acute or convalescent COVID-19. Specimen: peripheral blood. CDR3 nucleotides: TGTGCCAGCAGTCCTGTTGGGAGAATGACCGGGGAGCTGTTTTTT. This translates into CASSPVGRMTGELFF.